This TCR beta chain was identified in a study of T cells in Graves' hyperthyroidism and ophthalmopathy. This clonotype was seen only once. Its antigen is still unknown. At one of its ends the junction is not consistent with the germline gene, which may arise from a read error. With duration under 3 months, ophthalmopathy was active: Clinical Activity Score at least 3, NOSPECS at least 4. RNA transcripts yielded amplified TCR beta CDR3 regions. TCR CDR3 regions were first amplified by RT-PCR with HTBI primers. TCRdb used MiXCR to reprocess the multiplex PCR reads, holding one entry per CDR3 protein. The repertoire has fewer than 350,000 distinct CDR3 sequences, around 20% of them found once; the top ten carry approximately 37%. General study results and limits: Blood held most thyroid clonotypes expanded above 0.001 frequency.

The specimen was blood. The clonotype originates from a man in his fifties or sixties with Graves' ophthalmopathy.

The CDR3 nucleotides read TGTGCCAGCAGCCAAGATCAACTAGCGACATACGCATTC. Amino acid sequence: CASSQDQLATYAF. The chain employs TRBV3-1 and TRBJ2-7; 7 nucleotides line up with TRBD2. This CDR3 spans 13 amino acids. Germline lookup yields CDR1 LGHDT and CDR2 YNNKEL (reference sequence).